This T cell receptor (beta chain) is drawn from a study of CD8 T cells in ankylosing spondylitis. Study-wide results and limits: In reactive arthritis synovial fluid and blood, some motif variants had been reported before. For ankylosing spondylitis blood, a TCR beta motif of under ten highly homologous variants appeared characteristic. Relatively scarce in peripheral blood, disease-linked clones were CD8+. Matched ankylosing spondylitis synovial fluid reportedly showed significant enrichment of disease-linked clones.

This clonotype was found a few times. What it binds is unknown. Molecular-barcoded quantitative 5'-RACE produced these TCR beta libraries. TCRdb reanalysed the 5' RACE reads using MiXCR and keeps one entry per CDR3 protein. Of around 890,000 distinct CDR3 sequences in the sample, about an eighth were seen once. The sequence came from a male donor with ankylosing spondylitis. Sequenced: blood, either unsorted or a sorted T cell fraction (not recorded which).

CDR3 amino acids: CAWSVWGEGGYTF. The CDR3 DNA sequence: TGTGCCTGGAGTGTTTGGGGAGAAGGTGGCTACACCTTC. The chain is built from TRBV30 and TRBJ1-2; D ambiguous. The V end lost 0 bases, the J end lost 7 bases, and 12 bases lay between the germline ends. The germline V gene has CDR1 GTSNPN and CDR2 SVGIG (reference sequence). This CDR3 has 13 residues.